A single sample is the source of the 20 T cell receptor beta chains below, sequenced in a study of cytomegalovirus exposure and HLA in healthy donors. In the PCR, 60 Vbeta and 13 Jbeta primers were used. Data came from immunoSEQ multiplex PCR; TCRdb stores just in-frame clones and leaves some out. The sample records hundreds of thousands of clones, more than 70% being singletons. The sample taken for sequencing was PBMCs. These receptors all stem from a boy younger than 18 in good health and CMV-seronegative.

This sequence joins TRBV27 and TRBJ1-5; 9 positions agree with TRBD1. Per germline, CDR1 MNHEY and CDR2 SMNVEV (reference sequence). V lost 6 bases to trimming and J lost 5 bases; unmatched junction nucleotides: 8. This CDR3 comprises 15 residues. CDR3 region: CASSLIQGAYQPQHF. CDR3 nucleotides: TGTGCCAGCAGCCTTATACAGGGGGCATATCAGCCCCAGCATTTT.

V usage is TRBV2 and J usage is TRBJ2-7; D gene ambiguous. In germline, CDR1 is SNHLY, CDR2 FYNNEI. V was pared by 3 bases and J by 2 bases, with 2 bases between. The CDR3 extends over 11 amino acids. In DNA, the CDR3 is TGTGCCAGCAGTGACACCTACGAGCAGTACTTC. As protein: CASSDTYEQYF.

The V and J genes are TRBV21-1 and TRBJ1-4; the table calls TRBD1, which could not be checked here. TRBV21-1 is annotated as a pseudogene. This CDR3 contains 13 residues. CDR3 coding DNA: TGTGCCAGCAGCCACAGGGGGGATGAAAAACTGTTTTTT. It codes for CASSHRGDEKLFF.

The chain uses TRBV7-2 and TRBJ2-5, with D perhaps TRBD1 (5 bases). The V gene's germline CDR1 is SGHTA and CDR2 FQGNSA. V was shortened by 3 bases and J by 4 bases, with 15 bases between the two germline ends. The CDR3 runs 15 residues. Written as DNA, the CDR3 is TGTGCCAGCAGCTTTGGGGCCATTACAAGAGAGACCCAGTACTTC. Its protein is CASSFGAITRETQYF.

The chain employs TRBV11-2 and TRBJ2-3; TRBD1 agrees at 9 bases. J gave up 7 bases and V 3 bases, and 11 bases lay outside the gene matches. The CDR3 is 16 amino acids. Germline values: CDR1 SGHAT, CDR2 FQNNGV. The CDR3 here is CASSFVTGGSQNTQYF. DNA for the CDR3: TGTGCCAGCAGCTTTGTCACAGGGGGCTCCCAAAATACGCAGTATTTT.

V gene TRBV9 combines with J gene TRBJ2-1, with TRBD1 matching over 10 bases. The germline V gene has CDR1 SGDLS and CDR2 YYNGEE. V shed 3 bases and J 8 bases; nucleotides not matched to a gene: 8. The CDR3 consists of 15 residues. CDR3 residues: CASSEGGTGVDEQFF. The CDR3, as DNA: TGTGCCAGCAGCGAGGGAGGGACAGGGGTTGATGAGCAGTTCTTC. The full variable domain, with the rest looked up from reference TRBV9 and TRBJ2-1, is DSGVTQTPKHLITATGQRVTLRCSPRSGDLSVYWYQQSLDQGLQFLIQYYNGEERAKGNILERFSAQQFPDLHSELNLSSLELGDSALYFCASSEGGTGVDEQFFGPGTRLTVL.

The chain uses TRBV5-6 and TRBJ2-7; D is possibly TRBD1 (6 bases). Germline CDR1 is SGHDT and CDR2 is YYEEEE. CDR3 length: 14 amino acids. Deletions cut 2 bases from V and 5 bases from J, with 14 bases between. DNA of the CDR3: TGTGCCAGCAGCTTTTGGCAGGGGTGGAACGAGCAGTACTTC. This translates into CASSFWQGWNEQYF.

The gene calls are TRBV7-9 and TRBJ1-1; TRBD1 is a possible D gene (6 bases). V was shortened by 5 bases and J by 6 bases, with 16 bases between the two germline ends. Per the germline V gene, CDR1 is SEHNR and CDR2 is FQNEAQ (reference sequence). The CDR3 is made up of 14 amino acids. The CDR3 is CASSPDRVVPEAFF. The CDR3 DNA is TGTGCCAGCAGCCCGGACAGAGTAGTTCCTGAAGCTTTCTTT. Complete variable domain (other parts from reference TRBV7-9 and TRBJ1-1): DTGVSQNPRHKITKRGQNVTFRCDPISEHNRLYWYRQTLGQGPEFLTYFQNEAQLEKSRLLSDRFSAERPKGSFSTLEIQRTEQGDSAMYLCASSPDRVVPEAFFGQGTRLTVV.

The CDR3, as DNA: TGTGCCAGCAGCTTAGTCGGGGGGGGCGAGGACACTGAAGCTTTCTTT. It translates to CASSLVGGGEDTEAFF. The gene calls are TRBV7-2 and TRBJ1-1, with D possibly being TRBD1 (6 bases). Looked up from germline, CDR1 is SGHTA and CDR2 is FQGNSA. V dropped 1 base and J dropped 3 bases, with 15 bases sitting between them. The CDR3 has 16 amino acids.

The gene calls are TRBV30 and TRBJ1-2, with a weak D call TRBD1 (6 bases). The CDR3 sequence is 15 residues long. V was cut by 3 bases and J by 1 base, with 15 bases left in between. Germline V gives CDR1 GTSNPN, CDR2 SVGIG (reference sequence). The CDR3 DNA sequence: TGTGCCTGGAGCAGAATCGGGACAAGTAACTATGGCTACACCTTC. As protein: CAWSRIGTSNYGYTF.

V is TRBV5-8 and J is TRBJ2-1, with D perhaps TRBD2 (5 bases). The CDR3 contains 13 residues. Germline V gene data show CDR1 as SGHTS and CDR2 as YDEGEE. The germline V and J ends were trimmed by 8 bases and 5 bases, with 14 bases remaining between them. The CDR3 is CARETGKDNEQFF. In nucleotides, the CDR3 is TGTGCCAGAGAGACCGGGAAGGACAATGAGCAGTTCTTC.

The J gene is TRBJ1-1, the V gene TRBV27; D ambiguous. The CDR3 consists of 11 residues. Germline V gives CDR1 MNHEY, CDR2 SMNVEV (reference sequence). The V end lost 6 bases, the J end lost 7 bases, and 9 bases lay between the germline ends. CDR3 sequence reads: CASRSQVEAFF. The CDR3 nucleotides read TGTGCCAGCAGATCCCAGGTTGAAGCTTTCTTT.

The chain combines TRBV29-1 with TRBJ2-5; TRBD1 matches at 7 bases. The CDR3 totals 16 residues. CDR1 is SQVTM and CDR2 is ANQGSEA in the germline V gene. V lost 8 bases and J lost 4; bases outside the gene matches: 19. The CDR3: CSSSGPVSTGRETQYF. DNA of the CDR3: TGCAGCTCAAGCGGACCCGTGTCGACAGGGAGAGAGACCCAGTACTTC. The variable domain in full, with the rest retrieved from reference TRBV29-1 and TRBJ2-5, is SAVISQKPSRDICQRGTSLTIQCQVDSQVTMMFWYRQQPGQSLTLIATANQGSEATYESGFVIDKFPISRPNLTFSTLTVSNMSPEDSSIYLCSSSGPVSTGRETQYFGPGTRLLVL.

The rearrangement uses TRBV18 and TRBJ2-3; no reliable D call. The germline V gene has CDR1 KGHSH and CDR2 LQKENI. This CDR3 is built from 14 residues. The ends were cut back, 2 bases at V and 4 bases at J, with 10 bases in the middle. CDR3 in amino acids: CASSPGQVPDTQYF. CDR3 nucleotides: TGTGCCAGCTCACCAGGCCAAGTGCCAGATACGCAGTATTTT.

The chain combines TRBV7-8 with TRBJ1-1; TRBD1 agrees at 8 bases. V dropped 6 bases and J dropped 2; count of bases not matched to a gene: 14. Germline values: CDR1 SGHVS, CDR2 FQNEAQ. This CDR3 is built from 17 residues. CDR3 nucleotides: TGTGCCAGCAGTAGCAACAGGCCCAGGGGGCGAAACACTGAAGCTTTCTTT. As protein: CASSSNRPRGRNTEAFF.

The chain's CDR3 is CASGSRDRSRDTQYF. Here the CDR3 DNA reads TGTGCTAGTGGTTCGAGGGACAGGTCGCGAGATACGCAGTATTTT. The chain joins TRBV12-5 to TRBJ2-3; 8 positions agree with TRBD1. The CDR3 runs to 15 residues. Germline V gene sequence: CDR1 LGHNT, CDR2 FRNRAP. V trimming: 4 bases; J trimming: 5 bases; junction bases outside the gene matches: 8.

This clone was seen a handful of times. The chain has TRBV9 and TRBJ2-5, with a tentative D call TRBD1 (5 bases). CDR3 size: 14 residues. CDR1 is SGDLS and CDR2 is YYNGEE in the germline V gene. Deletions cut 6 bases from V and 6 bases from J, with 18 bases between. CDR3 sequence reads: CASNKGQEEQTQYF. In nucleotides, the CDR3 is TGTGCCAGCAATAAAGGACAAGAGGAACAGACCCAGTACTTC.

This clone was seen a few times. The rearrangement links TRBV27 to TRBJ2-6; 10 nucleotides align to TRBD1. This CDR3 contains 16 residues. Germline CDR1 is MNHEY and CDR2 is SMNVEV (reference sequence). Germline trimming cut 8 bases from V and 0 bases from J; bases unmatched to any gene: 4. CDR3 residues: CASRQGAPSGANVLTF. CDR3 DNA: TGTGCCAGCCGACAGGGGGCGCCCTCTGGGGCCAACGTCCTGACTTTC. Full variable domain (outside the CDR3, taken from reference TRBV27 and TRBJ2-6): EAQVTQNPRYLITVTGKKLTVTCSQNMNHEYMSWYRQDPGLGLRQIYYSMNVEVTDKGDVPEGYKVSRKEKRNFPLILESPSPNQTSLYFCASRQGAPSGANVLTFGAGSRLTVL.

This rearrangement joins TRBV2 to TRBJ2-5; the D gene is possibly TRBD2 (5 bases). Trimming took off 1 base at V and 4 bases at J, with 13 bases between the two ends. The CDR3 covers 15 residues. CDR1 is SNHLY and CDR2 is FYNNEI in the germline V gene. In DNA form, the CDR3 reads TGTGCCAGCAGTGAAGACCCCGCGGGTGGAGAGACCCAGTACTTC. Protein product: CASSEDPAGGETQYF. Drawing the rest from reference TRBV2 and TRBJ2-5, the complete variable domain is EPEVTQTPSHQVTQMGQEVILRCVPISNHLYFYWYRQILGQKVEFLVSFYNNEISEKSEIFDDQFSVERPDGSNFTLKIRSTKLEDSAMYFCASSEDPAGGETQYFGPGTRLLVL.

This chain links TRBV19 with TRBJ2-7, with TRBD1 matching 11 bases. The CDR3 totals 16 residues. The germline gives CDR1 LNHDA, CDR2 SQIVND (reference sequence). Trimming removed 6 bases from V and 7 bases from J; junction bases left unmatched: 14. The CDR3 DNA reads TGTGCCAGTAGCGCCACATCCGGGACAGGGGGTTGGGAGCAGTACTTC. Amino acid sequence: CASSATSGTGGWEQYF.